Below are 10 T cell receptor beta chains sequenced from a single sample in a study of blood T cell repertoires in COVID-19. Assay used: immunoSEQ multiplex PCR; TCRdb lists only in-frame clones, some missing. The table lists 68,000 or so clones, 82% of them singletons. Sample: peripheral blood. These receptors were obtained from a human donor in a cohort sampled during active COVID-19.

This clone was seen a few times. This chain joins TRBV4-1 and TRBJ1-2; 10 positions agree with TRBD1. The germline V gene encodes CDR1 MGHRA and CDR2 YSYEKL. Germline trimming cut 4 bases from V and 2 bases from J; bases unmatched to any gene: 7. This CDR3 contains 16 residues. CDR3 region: CASSPSWTGGNYGYTF. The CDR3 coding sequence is TGCGCCAGCAGCCCATCATGGACAGGGGGAAACTATGGCTACACCTTC.

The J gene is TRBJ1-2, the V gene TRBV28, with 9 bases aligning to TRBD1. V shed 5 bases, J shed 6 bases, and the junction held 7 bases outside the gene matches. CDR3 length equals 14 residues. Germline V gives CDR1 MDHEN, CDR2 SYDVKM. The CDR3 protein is CASSGTQGADGYTF. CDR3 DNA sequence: TGTGCCAGCAGTGGCACACAGGGGGCGGATGGCTACACCTTC.

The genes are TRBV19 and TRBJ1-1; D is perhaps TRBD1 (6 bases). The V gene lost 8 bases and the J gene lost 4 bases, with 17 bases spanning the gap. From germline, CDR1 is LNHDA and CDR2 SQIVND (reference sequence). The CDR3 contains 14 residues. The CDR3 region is CASSKGGITTEAFF. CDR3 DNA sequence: TGTGCCAGTTCTAAAGGGGGTATAACCACTGAAGCTTTCTTT.

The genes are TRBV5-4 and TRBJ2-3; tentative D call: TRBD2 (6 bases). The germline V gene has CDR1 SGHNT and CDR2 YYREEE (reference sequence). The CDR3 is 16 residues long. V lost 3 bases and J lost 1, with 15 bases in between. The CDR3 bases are TGTGCCAGCAGCTATGGCCGGGGCGGGGGCACAGATACGCAGTATTTT. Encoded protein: CASSYGRGGGTDTQYF. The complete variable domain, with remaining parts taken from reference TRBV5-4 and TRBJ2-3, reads ETGVTQSPTHLIKTRGQQVTLRCSSQSGHNTVSWYQQALGQGPQFIFQYYREEENGRGNFPPRFSGLQFPNYSSELNVNALELDDSALYLCASSYGRGGGTDTQYFGPGTRLTVL.

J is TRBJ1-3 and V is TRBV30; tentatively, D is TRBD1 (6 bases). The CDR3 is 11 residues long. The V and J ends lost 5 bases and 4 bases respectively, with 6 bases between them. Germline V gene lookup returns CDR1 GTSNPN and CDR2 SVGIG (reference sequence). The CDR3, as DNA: TGTGCCTGGGGACAGGGAAACACCATATATTTT. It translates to CAWGQGNTIYF. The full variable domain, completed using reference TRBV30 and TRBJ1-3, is SQTIHQWPATLVQPVGSPLSLECTVEGTSNPNLYWYRQAAGRGLQLLFYSVGIGQISSEVPQNLSASRPQDRQFILSSKKLLLSDSGFYLCAWGQGNTIYFGEGSWLTVV.

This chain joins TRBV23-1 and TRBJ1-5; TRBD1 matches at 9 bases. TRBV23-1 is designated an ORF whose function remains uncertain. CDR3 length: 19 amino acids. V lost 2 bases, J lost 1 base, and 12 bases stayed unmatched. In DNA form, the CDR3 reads TGCGCCAGCAGTCAAACCGTCCCGGGACAGGGTATAAGCAATCAGCCCCAGCATTTT. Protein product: CASSQTVPGQGISNQPQHF.

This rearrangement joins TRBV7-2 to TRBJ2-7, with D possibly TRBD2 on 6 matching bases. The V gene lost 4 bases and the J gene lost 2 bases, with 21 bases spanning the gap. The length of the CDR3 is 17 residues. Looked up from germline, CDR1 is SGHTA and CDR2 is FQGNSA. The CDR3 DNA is TGTGCCAGCAGCTGGTTCCCAACGGGGGTATCGACCTACGAGCAGTACTTC. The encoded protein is CASSWFPTGVSTYEQYF.

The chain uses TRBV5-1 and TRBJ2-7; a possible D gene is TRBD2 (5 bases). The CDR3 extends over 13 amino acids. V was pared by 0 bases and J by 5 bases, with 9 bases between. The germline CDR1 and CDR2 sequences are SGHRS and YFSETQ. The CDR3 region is CASSLGLSDEQYF. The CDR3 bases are TGCGCCAGCAGCTTGGGGCTTAGCGACGAGCAGTACTTC.

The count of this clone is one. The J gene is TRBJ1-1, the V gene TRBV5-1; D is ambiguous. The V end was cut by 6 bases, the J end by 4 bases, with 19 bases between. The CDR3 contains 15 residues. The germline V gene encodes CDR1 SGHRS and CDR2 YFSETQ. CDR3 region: CASIPGEGSSTEAFF. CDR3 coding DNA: TGCGCCAGCATCCCCGGGGAAGGGTCTTCCACTGAAGCTTTCTTT.

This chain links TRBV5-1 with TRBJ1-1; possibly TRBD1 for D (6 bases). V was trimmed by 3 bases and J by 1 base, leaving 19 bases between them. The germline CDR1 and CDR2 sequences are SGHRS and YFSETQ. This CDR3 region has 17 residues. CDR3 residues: CASSSRQVTLQNTEAFF. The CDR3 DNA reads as TGCGCCAGCAGCTCTCGACAGGTTACCCTCCAGAACACTGAAGCTTTCTTT. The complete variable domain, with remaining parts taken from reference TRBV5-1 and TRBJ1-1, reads KAGVTQTPRYLIKTRGQQVTLSCSPISGHRSVSWYQQTPGQGLQFLFEYFSETQRNKGNFPGRFSGRQFSNSRSEMNVSTLELGDSALYLCASSSRQVTLQNTEAFFGQGTRLTVV.